The 19 T cell receptor beta chains given below trace back to one sample, sequenced in a study of T cells in Graves' hyperthyroidism and ophthalmopathy. Researchers took RNA transcripts and amplified the TCR beta CDR3 regions from them. Primed by the HTBI set, a first-round RT-PCR was run on the TCR CDR3. Using its own MiXCR run on the multiplex PCR reads, TCRdb lists one record per CDR3 protein. This table has a few hundred thousand distinct CDR3 sequences, approximately 16% appearing once. The sample comprised blood. These receptors were obtained from a woman in her forties or fifties with Graves' hyperthyroidism that later progressed to Graves' ophthalmopathy.

This clonotype was seen many times. The J gene is TRBJ1-2, the V gene TRBV5-1, with a possible D match to TRBD1 (5 bases). Trimming left V 7 bases short and J 4 bases short, with 17 bases between. CDR1 and CDR2 from the germline V gene are SGHRS and YFSETQ. The CDR3 is 14 amino acids. This CDR3 is CASRDPGQTYGYTF. The CDR3 coding sequence is TGCGCCAGCCGAGATCCGGGGCAGACCTATGGCTACACCTTC. The whole variable domain, remainder taken from reference TRBV5-1 and TRBJ1-2, is KAGVTQTPRYLIKTRGQQVTLSCSPISGHRSVSWYQQTPGQGLQFLFEYFSETQRNKGNFPGRFSGRQFSNSRSEMNVSTLELGDSALYLCASRDPGQTYGYTFGSGTRLTVV.

This clonotype turned up a few times. The CDR3 loop is CASSLAQSEAFF. CDR3 bases: TGCGCCAGCAGCTTGGCGCAGTCTGAAGCTTTCTTT. This chain links TRBV5-1 with TRBJ1-1; D unresolved. CDR3 length: 12 residues. Germline values: CDR1 SGHRS, CDR2 YFSETQ. V was pared by 0 bases and J by 6 bases, with 6 bases between.

This clonotype has ten or more counts. J is TRBJ2-5 and V is TRBV15; TRBD2 matches 13 bases. Losses at the gene ends were 4 bases for V and 12 bases for J; bases not matched to a gene: 8. Germline V gives CDR1 LNHNV, CDR2 YYDKDF (reference sequence). CDR3 length: 14 amino acids. In nucleotides, the CDR3 is TGTGCCACCAGCAAGAGGACTAGCGGGAGTGGGAAGTACTTC. Translated: CATSKRTSGSGKYF.

The sample holds a few counts of this clonotype. The chain combines TRBV7-9 with TRBJ2-3, with 8 nucleotides matching TRBD2. Germline loops: CDR1 SEHNR, CDR2 FQNEAQ (reference sequence). CDR3 length: 17 amino acids. J was trimmed by 0 bases and V by 1 base; bases with no gene match: 6. The CDR3 loop reads CASSLGVAGMSTDTQYF. In DNA, the CDR3 is TGTGCCAGCAGCTTAGGAGTAGCGGGAATGAGCACAGATACGCAGTATTTT.

This clonotype was detected only a few times. The chain joins TRBV9 to TRBJ1-2; no definite D call. In germline, CDR1 is SGDLS, CDR2 YYNGEE. Trimming pared 0 bases from V and 6 bases from J, leaving 9 bases between. The CDR3 is made up of 13 amino acids. The CDR3 sequence is CASSVEGTNGYTF. The CDR3 bases are TGTGCCAGCAGCGTAGAAGGTACGAATGGCTACACCTTC.

This clonotype was seen at least ten times. The chain is built from TRBV3-1 and TRBJ2-3; 9 nucleotides line up with TRBD1. V shed 3 bases, J shed 3 bases, and the junction held 7 bases outside the gene matches. This CDR3 is 16 amino acids long. The germline V gene has CDR1 LGHDT and CDR2 YNNKEL (reference sequence). The DNA of the CDR3 is TGTGCCAGCAGCCAGGTGGACAGGGGATTAACAGATACGCAGTATTTT. Translated, it gives CASSQVDRGLTDTQYF.

This clonotype was counted a few times. The V call is TRBV28, the J call TRBJ2-7; 9 nucleotides agree with TRBD1. V gave up 4 bases and J gave up 4 bases; unmatched junction bases: 11. This CDR3 is built from 16 residues. Per germline, CDR1 MDHEN and CDR2 SYDVKM. The CDR3 sequence is CASSSIPGQGTYEQYF. CDR3 DNA: TGTGCCAGCAGTTCGATCCCGGGACAGGGTACGTACGAGCAGTACTTC.

This clonotype was picked up many times. This chain connects TRBV5-1 to TRBJ2-3; 8 positions agree with TRBD2. CDR1 is SGHRS, CDR2 YFSETQ, per germline. After removal of 1 base from V and 3 bases from J, the junction contained 7 bases not matched to a gene. The CDR3 totals 16 residues. The CDR3 bases are TGCGCCAGCAGCTTGTTTGGGACTAGGGGGACAGATACGCAGTATTTT. Its translation is CASSLFGTRGTDTQYF.

The CDR3 sequence: CSATRAGRAGTGELFF. CDR3 DNA sequence: TGCAGTGCCACAAGAGCGGGGAGGGCCGGAACCGGGGAGCTGTTTTTT. The chain couples TRBV20-1 to TRBJ2-2; TRBD2 agrees at 7 bases. The CDR3 is 16 residues long. With 6 bases clipped from V and 5 bases from J, the junction kept 15 bases outside the gene matches. Germline CDR1 DFQATT, CDR2 SNEGSKA (reference sequence).

V usage is TRBV19 and J usage is TRBJ2-3; D perhaps matches TRBD2 (6 bases). The CDR3 is 13 residues long. CDR1 and CDR2 (germline): LNHDA, SQIVND (reference sequence). V was pared by 6 bases and J by 5 bases, with 12 bases between. CDR3 DNA sequence: TGTGCCAGTAGGAGGGCGGGGAGAGATACGCAGTATTTT. It yields the protein CASRRAGRDTQYF.

This chain connects TRBV6-1 to TRBJ2-7; possibly TRBD2 for D (7 bases). V lost 1 base and J lost 2, with 24 bases in between. The CDR3 runs 19 residues. CDR1 is MNHNS, CDR2 SASEGT, per germline. The CDR3 DNA is TGTGCCAGCAGTGAAGGAAGGGGGGGGGGGTCCGCACTACCCTACGAGCAGTACTTC. Encoded protein: CASSEGRGGGSALPYEQYF.

This clonotype was seen many times. V usage is TRBV5-1 and J usage is TRBJ1-1; D remains ambiguous. The ends were cut back, 2 bases at V and 6 bases at J, with 17 bases in the middle. The V gene's germline CDR1 is SGHRS and CDR2 YFSETQ. The CDR3 has 15 residues. The CDR3, as DNA: TGCGCCAGCAGCTTAAGTTTAGGCCGTGGGGCTGAAGCTTTCTTT. This codes for CASSLSLGRGAEAFF. The full variable domain, in which reference TRBV5-1 and TRBJ1-1 provide the parts outside the CDR3, is KAGVTQTPRYLIKTRGQQVTLSCSPISGHRSVSWYQQTPGQGLQFLFEYFSETQRNKGNFPGRFSGRQFSNSRSEMNVSTLELGDSALYLCASSLSLGRGAEAFFGQGTRLTVV.

This clonotype occurred a few times. Relative to the germline gene, one junction end is altered; a read error may explain this. J is TRBJ1-3 and V is TRBV2, with D possibly being TRBD1 (5 bases). Per the germline V gene, CDR1 is SNHLY and CDR2 is FYNNEI. The CDR3 spans 15 residues. The CDR3 coding sequence is TGTGCCAGCAGTGCAAGCCTTGGGGCTGGAAACACCATGTATTTT. As protein: CASSASLGAGNTMYF.

This clonotype was observed a handful of times. A read error may produce the germline difference seen at one junction end. The V gene is TRBV6-2 or TRBV6-3, the J gene TRBJ2-2; TRBD1 or TRBD2 may be the D gene (5 bases each). Germline assignment: CDR1 MNHEY and CDR2 SVGEGT. The CDR3 loop spans 13 amino acids. The CDR3, as DNA: TGTGCCAGCTTCAGGGTAGGAACCGGGGAGCTGCTTTTT. Its protein product is CASFRVGTGELLF.

The CDR3 sequence: CAWASYNEQFF. Here the CDR3 DNA reads TGTGCCTGGGCCTCCTACAATGAGCAGTTCTTC. The chain is built from TRBV30 and TRBJ2-1, with D unresolved. This CDR3 contains 11 residues. V was pared by 5 bases and J by 0 bases, with 2 bases between. Germline V gene data show CDR1 as GTSNPN and CDR2 as SVGIG (reference sequence).

The chain uses TRBV4-2 and TRBJ2-7, with D tentatively TRBD2 (5 bases). The CDR3 is 16 amino acids. Deletions cut 0 bases from V and 2 bases from J, with 14 bases between. Germline values: CDR1 LGHNA, CDR2 YNFKEQ. The CDR3 sequence: CASSQDQEAITYEQYF. DNA for the CDR3: TGTGCCAGCAGCCAAGATCAGGAGGCTATAACCTACGAGCAGTACTTC.

This clonotype was seen a handful of times. The V gene is TRBV5-1, the J gene TRBJ1-3, with a weak D call TRBD1 (6 bases). This CDR3 region has 16 residues. Trimming took 3 bases from V and 1 from J, leaving 14 bases between them. Per germline, CDR1 SGHRS and CDR2 YFSETQ. CDR3 nucleotide sequence: TGCGCCAGCAGCTCTAGAGGGGGGCTATCTGGAAACACCATATATTTT. Its translation: CASSSRGGLSGNTIYF.

At least ten counts were recorded for this clonotype. This sequence joins TRBV7-8 and TRBJ2-7; tentatively, D is TRBD1 (6 bases). This CDR3 spans 15 amino acids. Germline V gene lookup returns CDR1 SGHVS and CDR2 FQNEAQ. V lost 5 bases and J lost 1, with 15 bases in between. CDR3 sequence reads: CASSPYGTPSYEQYF. The CDR3, as DNA: TGTGCCAGCAGCCCCTACGGGACACCTTCCTACGAGCAGTACTTC.

This clonotype was seen many times. DNA for the CDR3: TGCGCCAGCAGCTTGGCCGACACCACCGGGGAGCTGTTTTTT. Translation gives CASSLADTTGELFF. This rearrangement joins TRBV5-1 to TRBJ2-2; no clear D gene. This CDR3 comprises 14 residues. CDR1 SGHRS and CDR2 YFSETQ come from the germline V gene. Trimming pared 0 bases from V and 4 bases from J, leaving 7 bases between.